The rows below give T cell receptor beta chains drawn from one sample of a study of neurological immune-mediated disorders. TCRdb used MiXCR to reprocess the 5' RACE reads, holding one entry per CDR3 protein. Of approximately 68,000 distinct CDR3 sequences in the sample, 4.5% to 5.5% were seen once. Sequencing was performed on PBMCs. The receptor set was obtained from a woman in her seventies with multiple sclerosis. The CDR3 runs from the conserved cysteine through the conserved F or W. D genes are given only for firm matches. Part of the rows lack a size; the others show once, few, many or a class for expanded clones.

>TRBV12-3/TRBV12-4|-|TRBD2|TRBJ2-7
TGTGCCAGCAGTTTAAAACTGCTAGCGGGAAAGGGGCAGTACTTC
CASSLKLLAGKGQYF
>TRBV12-3/TRBV12-4|many|-|TRBJ2-1
TGTGCCAGCAGTCCCCAGTTGTTAGGGTCTTCTCATGAGCAGTTCTTC
CASSPQLLGSSHEQFF
>TRBV6-5|many|TRBD2|TRBJ2-2
TGTGCCAGCAGGAGGACTAGCGGGACGAACACCGGGGAGCTGTTTTTT
CASRRTSGTNTGELFF
>TRBV5-1|many|TRBD2|TRBJ2-2
TGCGCCAGCAGCTTGGACGTCTGGAAGCGGGAGGGCCCCAACGGGGAGCTGTTTTTT
CASSLDVWKREGPNGELFF
>TRBV21-1|few|-|TRBJ1-2
TGTGCCAGCAGCAAAGTGGGAAGTAGCCTTATTGGGGATGGCTACACCTTC
CASSKVGSSLIGDGYTF
>TRBV20-1|many|-|TRBJ2-5
TGCAGTGCTATACAGGGCCACCAGACCCAGTACTTC
CSAIQGHQTQYF
>TRBV7-2|many|-|TRBJ2-2
TGTGCCAGCAGCTTCGTTCCCAGGGGGGTCACCGGGGAGCTGTTTTTT
CASSFVPRGVTGELFF
>TRBV7-2|many|-|TRBJ2-2
TGTGCCAGCAGCTTAGCGGTGACGAACACCGGGGAGCTGTTTTTT
CASSLAVTNTGELFF
>TRBV12-3/TRBV12-4|many|-|TRBJ2-5
TGTGCCAGCAGTTTCTCTCGAGTCCAAGAGACCCAGTACTTC
CASSFSRVQETQYF
>TRBV12-3/TRBV12-4|many|-|TRBJ2-6
TGTGCCAGCAGTTTAGGTTCGGTGGTCTCCGGGGCCAACGTCCTGACTTTC
CASSLGSVVSGANVLTF
>TRBV6-2/TRBV6-3|-|-|TRBJ1-1
TGTGCCAGCAGTTACTCCCACACTGAAGCTTTCTTT
CASSYSHTEAFF
>TRBV20-1|many|-|TRBJ1-6
TGCAGTGCAAGAGGGGGAACCTCCTATAATTCACCCCTCCACTTT
CSARGGTSYNSPLHF
>TRBV19|many|-|TRBJ1-1
TGTGCCAGTCGAAGGGGGGACGGCGAAGCTTTCTTT
CASRRGDGEAFF
>TRBV5-1|many|TRBD2|TRBJ2-7
TGCGCCAGCAGCATCAACCCTAGCGGAGAAAGCTCCTACGAGCAGTACTTC
CASSINPSGESSYEQYF
>TRBV20-1|-|-|TRBJ2-7
TGCAGTGCTGTGACAGATTCCTACGAGCAGTACTTC
CSAVTDSYEQYF
>TRBV7-2|once|-|TRBJ1-2
TGTGCCAGCAGCCGCAAGACAGATAACTATGGCTACACCTTC
CASSRKTDNYGYTF
>TRBV12-3/TRBV12-4|many|-|TRBJ1-1
TGTGCCAGCAGTCCCTCTTGGGTCACTGAAGCTTTCTTT
CASSPSWVTEAFF
>TRBV4-3|many|TRBD2|TRBJ2-7
TGCGCCAGCAGCCAAGAGAGGGGACTAGGCCAGCAGTACTTC
CASSQERGLGQQYF
>TRBV20-1|many|-|TRBJ1-2
TGCAGTGCTAGAGAGTCACGGGCAGGGGATGGCTACACCTTC
CSARESRAGDGYTF
>TRBV20-1|many|-|TRBJ1-2
TGCAGTGCTAGAGATCAAGATTTCACAGGGCAATATGGCTACACCTTC
CSARDQDFTGQYGYTF
>TRBV4-3|many|-|TRBJ2-1
TGCGCCAGCAGCCAAGAAAGGGGGAGATTCGGCGGGGGTTCGAACAATGAGCAGTTCTTC
CASSQERGRFGGGSNNEQFF
>TRBV5-1|many|-|TRBJ2-5
TGCGCCAGCAGCTTGGTCGTCGGGGGGCCCCAAGAGACCCAGTACTTC
CASSLVVGGPQETQYF
>TRBV20-1|many|TRBD2|TRBJ2-2
TGCAGTGCGATTAGCGGGAGAGGAACCGGGGAGCTGTTTTTT
CSAISGRGTGELFF
>TRBV10-3|few|TRBD2|TRBJ2-3
TGTGCCATCTCCTCACTAGCGAACACAGATACGCAGTATTTT
CAISSLANTDTQYF
>TRBV6-2/TRBV6-3|many|-|TRBJ2-4
TGTGCCAGCAGTTCAGGTCAAACAGGAAACATTCAGTACTTC
CASSSGQTGNIQYF
>TRBV6-2/TRBV6-3|many|-|TRBJ1-5
TGTGCCAGCAGTCGGCTTGGAGGCAATCAGCCCCAGCATTTT
CASSRLGGNQPQHF
>TRBV7-9|-|TRBD2|TRBJ2-1
TGTGCCAGCAGCGCTAGGACTAGCGGGAGCCGGAGGTTCTTC
CASSARTSGSRRFF
>TRBV20-1|few|-|TRBJ1-2
TGCAGTGCTAGAGGGGAAGTCTATGGCTACACCTTC
CSARGEVYGYTF
>TRBV18|few|-|TRBJ1-3
TGTGCCAGCTCACCCAGTCCTGGAAACACCATATATTTT
CASSPSPGNTIYF
>TRBV6-2/TRBV6-3|many|-|TRBJ2-3
TGTGCCAGCAGTCCCTCTTCGGATACGCAGTATTTT
CASSPSSDTQYF
>TRBV20-1|many|TRBD2|TRBJ2-1
TGCAGTGCTAAGGGACTAGCACACGCCCTGAATGAGCAGTTCTTC
CSAKGLAHALNEQFF
>TRBV20-1|many|-|TRBJ2-4
TGCAGTGCTAGAGACAGAGAATTAGCCAAAAACATTCAGTACTTC
CSARDRELAKNIQYF
>TRBV6-2/TRBV6-3|many|-|TRBJ1-5
TGTGCCAGCAGTTACGGTCCCCAGGGGCGCCAGCCCCAGCATTTT
CASSYGPQGRQPQHF
>TRBV5-5|many|-|TRBJ2-1
TGTGCCAGCAGCCACCGAAGGGGGGGTGAGCAGTTCTTC
CASSHRRGGEQFF
>TRBV15|many|-|TRBJ2-2
TGTGCCACCAGCACCCTCCAAAGGAAGAACACCGGGGAGCTGTTTTTT
CATSTLQRKNTGELFF
>TRBV29-1|many|-|TRBJ1-1
TGCAGCGTTAGTAACACTGAAGCTTTCTTT
CSVSNTEAFF
>TRBV5-1|few|TRBD2|TRBJ2-1
TGCGCCAGCAGCTTGGCTAGCGGGAGGGCCGGTGAGCAGTTCTTC
CASSLASGRAGEQFF
>TRBV4-3|many|-|TRBJ2-1
TGCGCCAGCAGCCGAACACAGGCGTACTACAATGGGCAGTTCTTC
CASSRTQAYYNGQFF
>TRBV2|many|-|TRBJ2-7
TGTGCCAGCACAATGAGAGGGGACGAGCAGTACTTC
CASTMRGDEQYF
>TRBV6-2/TRBV6-3|few|-|TRBJ2-1
TGTGCCAGCAGCCACCCTGGGACCTATGAGCAGTTCTTC
CASSHPGTYEQFF
>TRBV12-3/TRBV12-4|many|TRBD2|TRBJ2-1
TGTGCCAGCACCAATAGCGGGAGGGCCGCCTACAATGAGCAGTTCTTC
CASTNSGRAAYNEQFF